These 8 T cell receptor beta chains came from one sample sequenced in a study of CD8 T cells in Susac syndrome. The authors reverse transcribed roughly 0.5 to 1 ug RNA with random hexamers. TCRdb analysed the immunoSEQ multiplex PCR reads with MiXCR anew, one entry per CDR3 protein. This sample has over 100,000 distinct CDR3 sequences, with 85% to 95% found just once. The sequencing sample was made of CD8+ T cells from PBMCs. These receptors were collected from a human donor in good health.

The chain is built from TRBV6-5 and TRBJ2-3; 11 nucleotides agree with TRBD2. After removal of 3 bases from V and 7 bases from J, the junction contained 9 bases not matched to a gene. The CDR3 totals 16 residues. Germline CDR1 is MNHEY and CDR2 is SVGAGI. CDR3 region: CASSYAIAGGSNTQYF. In DNA form, the CDR3 reads TGTGCCAGCAGTTATGCCATAGCGGGGGGGTCAAATACGCAGTATTTT.

This clonotype was detected only once. The CDR3 DNA reads as TGTGCCAGCAGTTTGGGCCGGAAAGAGACCCAGTACTTC. It yields the protein CASSLGRKETQYF. The chain has TRBV27 and TRBJ2-5; D is ambiguous. The CDR3 runs to 13 residues. The V and J ends lost 3 bases and 3 bases respectively, with 8 bases between them. Germline V gene sequence: CDR1 MNHEY, CDR2 SMNVEV (reference sequence).

This clonotype was counted between two and nine times. The chain is built from TRBV7-8 and TRBJ2-1, with D tentatively TRBD1 (6 bases). Per the germline V gene, CDR1 is SGHVS and CDR2 is FQNEAQ. The CDR3 sequence is 14 residues long. V gave up 1 base and J gave up 7 bases, with 11 bases separating them. The CDR3 DNA reads as TGTGCCAGCAGCTTAGTTGCAGGGGCTAATGAGCAGTTCTTC. Amino acids: CASSLVAGANEQFF.

The rearrangement links TRBV5-4 to TRBJ2-3; TRBD2 aligns across 10 bases. The trim removed 1 base at V and 1 base at J, leaving 3 bases unmatched. This CDR3 has 16 amino acids. The germline CDR1 and CDR2 sequences are SGHNT and YYREEE (reference sequence). The CDR3 bases are TGTGCCAGCAGCTTGTATACTAGCGGGGGCACAGATACGCAGTATTTT. This codes for CASSLYTSGGTDTQYF.

This clonotype was recorded only once. V is TRBV7-9 and J is TRBJ2-2; a weak D match, TRBD1 (5 bases). V was pared by 3 bases and J by 3 bases, with 8 bases between. The CDR3 is 14 residues long. Germline-derived CDR1 and CDR2 are SEHNR and FQNEAQ (reference sequence). CDR3 in DNA: TGTGCCAGCAGCTTCAGGGCGGACACCGGGGAGCTGTTTTTT. This encodes CASSFRADTGELFF.

The V and J genes are TRBV29-1 and TRBJ2-4; possible D gene TRBD1, 7 bases. The CDR3 runs 15 residues. Per the germline V gene, CDR1 is SQVTM and CDR2 is ANQGSEA. With 4 bases removed from V and 2 bases from J, the gap between germline ends came to 15 bases. CDR3: CSVVPQGGSKNIQYF. Here the CDR3 DNA reads TGCAGCGTTGTGCCCCAGGGGGGTTCCAAAAACATTCAGTACTTC. Combining the CDR3 with reference TRBV29-1 and TRBJ2-4 gives the whole variable domain SAVISQKPSRDICQRGTSLTIQCQVDSQVTMMFWYRQQPGQSLTLIATANQGSEATYESGFVIDKFPISRPNLTFSTLTVSNMSPEDSSIYLCSVVPQGGSKNIQYFGAGTRLSVL.

The chain carries TRBV7-2 and TRBJ2-5; unclear D gene. CDR3 size: 13 residues. The V and J ends lost 1 base and 2 bases respectively, with 5 bases between them. The germline CDR1 and CDR2 sequences are SGHTA and FQGNSA. The CDR3 region has the DNA TGTGCCAGCAGCTTAGGGTGGCAAGAGACCCAGTACTTC. Amino acids: CASSLGWQETQYF.

The chain joins TRBV6-1 to TRBJ1-1, with D perhaps matching TRBD1 (5 bases). Trimming removed 8 bases from V and 3 bases from J, with 16 bases in between. This CDR3 comprises 14 residues. Per the germline V gene, CDR1 is MNHNS and CDR2 is SASEGT. CDR3 amino acids: CASFRTGVDTEAFF. The DNA of the CDR3 is TGTGCCAGCTTCCGTACGGGGGTTGACACTGAAGCTTTCTTT.